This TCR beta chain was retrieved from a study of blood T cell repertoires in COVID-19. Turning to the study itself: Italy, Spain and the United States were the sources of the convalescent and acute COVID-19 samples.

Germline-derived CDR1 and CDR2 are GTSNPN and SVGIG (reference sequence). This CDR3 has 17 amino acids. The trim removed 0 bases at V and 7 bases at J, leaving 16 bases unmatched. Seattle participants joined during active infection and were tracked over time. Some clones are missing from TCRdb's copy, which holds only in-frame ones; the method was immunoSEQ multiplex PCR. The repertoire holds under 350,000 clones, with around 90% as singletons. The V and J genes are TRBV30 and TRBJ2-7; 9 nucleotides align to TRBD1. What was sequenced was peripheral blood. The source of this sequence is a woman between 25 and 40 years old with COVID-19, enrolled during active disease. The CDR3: CAWSVPWLGTGGFEQYF. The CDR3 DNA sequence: TGTGCCTGGAGTGTGCCTTGGCTCGGAACAGGGGGCTTTGAGCAGTACTTC.